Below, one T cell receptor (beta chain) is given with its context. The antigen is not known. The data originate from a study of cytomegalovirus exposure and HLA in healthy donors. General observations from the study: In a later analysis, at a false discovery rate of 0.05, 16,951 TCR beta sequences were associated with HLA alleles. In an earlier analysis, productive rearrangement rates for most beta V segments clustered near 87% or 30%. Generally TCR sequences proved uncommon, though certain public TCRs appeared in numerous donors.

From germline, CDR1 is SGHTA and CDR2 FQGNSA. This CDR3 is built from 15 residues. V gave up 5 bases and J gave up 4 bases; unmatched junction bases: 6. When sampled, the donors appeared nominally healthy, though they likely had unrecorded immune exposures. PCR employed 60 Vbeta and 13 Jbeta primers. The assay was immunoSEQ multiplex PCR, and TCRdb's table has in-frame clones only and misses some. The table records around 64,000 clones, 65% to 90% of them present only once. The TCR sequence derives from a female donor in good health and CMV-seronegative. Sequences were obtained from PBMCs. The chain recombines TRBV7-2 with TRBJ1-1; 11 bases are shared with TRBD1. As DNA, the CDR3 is TGTGCCAGCAGCAAACGGGACAGGGGGTTCACTGAAGCTTTCTTT. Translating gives CASSKRDRGFTEAFF.